What follows is one T cell receptor beta chain and its context. Its antigen is not identified. The sample comes from a study of shared clonotypes between healthy human individuals. Across the whole study: The study drew on two women and a few men aged 18 to 49 as donors. Study-wide results and caveats: Generally, naive subsets (rather than memory subsets) showed larger estimated richness. Genetic and exposure-history diversity was limited by the few donors.

J lost 5 bases, V lost 5 bases, and 14 bases had no gene match. The CDR3 has 17 amino acids. The V gene's germline CDR1 is SEHNR and CDR2 FQNEAQ (reference sequence). Using immunoSEQ multiplex PCR, the repertoire was profiled, and TCRdb retains in-frame clones only, with some absent. The sample contains over 2,000,000 clones, 85% to 95% of which appear only once. The naive CD8 population came from CD45RO-negative cells selected for CCR7, without terminally differentiated effector memory CD45RA+ cells. V and J are TRBV7-9 and TRBJ2-5, with 10 bases fitting TRBD2. Specimen: naive CD8+ T cells from PBMCs. This sequence was found in a man between 18 and 29 years old in good health. Some clones in this sample may be carry-over from other donors' samples. The CDR3 here is CASSTRALAGVVETQYF. DNA for the CDR3: TGTGCCAGCAGCACCCGGGCCCTAGCGGGAGTGGTCGAGACCCAGTACTTC.